These 32 T cell receptor beta chains originate from one sample sequenced in a study of cytomegalovirus exposure and HLA in healthy donors. Both 60 Vbeta primers and 13 Jbeta primers went into the PCR. Using immunoSEQ multiplex PCR, the repertoire was profiled, and TCRdb retains in-frame clones only, with some absent. The repertoire holds roughly 190,000 clones, with roughly 79% as singletons. Sequenced: PBMCs. Source of these receptors: a woman aged 25-40 years in good health and CMV-seropositive.

This clone occurred a few times. The chain combines TRBV6-5 with TRBJ1-2, with TRBD1 matching over 7 bases. This CDR3 is 16 amino acids long. CDR1 and CDR2 from the germline V gene are MNHEY and SVGAGI. V dropped 1 base and J dropped 0; count of bases not matched to a gene: 5. This chain's CDR3 is CASSYWGTDSNYGYTF. The DNA of the CDR3 is TGTGCCAGCAGTTACTGGGGGACAGACTCTAACTATGGCTACACCTTC.

This sequence joins TRBV27 and TRBJ1-2, with D maybe TRBD1 (6 bases). Trimming pared 6 bases from V and 0 bases from J, leaving 17 bases between. The CDR3 totals 16 residues. In germline, CDR1 is MNHEY, CDR2 SMNVEV (reference sequence). The chain's CDR3 is CASRINRDTSNYGYTF. Written as DNA, the CDR3 is TGTGCCAGCAGAATAAACCGGGACACTTCTAACTATGGCTACACCTTC.

The chain combines TRBV7-6 with TRBJ2-2; 11 bases are a match to TRBD1. There are 18 residues in the CDR3. Trimming at V came to 4 bases and at J to 1 base, leaving 8 bases not matched to a gene. The germline V gene encodes CDR1 SGHVS and CDR2 FNYEAQ. CDR3 in DNA: TGTGCCAGCAGCTCATATGGGACAGGGGGGCTGAACACCGGGGAGCTGTTTTTT. As protein: CASSSYGTGGLNTGELFF. Full variable domain (missing parts from reference TRBV7-6 and TRBJ2-2): GAGVSQSPRYKVTKRGQDVALRCDPISGHVSLYWYRQALGQGPEFLTYFNYEAQQDKSGLPNDRFSAERPEGSISTLTIQRTEQRDSAMYRCASSSYGTGGLNTGELFFGEGSRLTVL.

V usage is TRBV5-3 and J usage is TRBJ1-5; a possible D gene is TRBD1 (5 bases). TRBV5-3 is flagged as an ORF with uncertain function. The V gene lost 4 bases and the J gene lost 8 bases, with 19 bases spanning the gap. The CDR3 contains 15 residues. The CDR3 region is CARSAHRSGVEPQHF. The CDR3 DNA reads TGTGCCAGAAGCGCGCACAGGTCGGGGGTTGAGCCCCAGCATTTT.

This chain uses TRBV6-1 with TRBJ1-2; D is possibly TRBD1 (5 bases). This CDR3 has 13 residues. Germline V lookup: CDR1 MNHNS, CDR2 SASEGT. V was cut by 3 bases and J by 2 bases, with 7 bases left in between. The CDR3 is CASSEGQNYGYTF. For the CDR3, the DNA is TGTGCCAGCAGTGAGGGGCAGAACTATGGCTACACCTTC.

The rearrangement uses TRBV7-7 and TRBJ1-1, with 10 bases fitting TRBD1. Looked up from germline, CDR1 is SSHAT and CDR2 is FNYEAQ (reference sequence). Trimming cost V 5 bases and J 0 bases; bases outside gene matches: 9. This CDR3 contains 17 residues. The CDR3 DNA follows: TGTGCCAGCAGCCCGTTGACAGGGGGCCCTTTGAACACTGAAGCTTTCTTT. Translation gives CASSPLTGGPLNTEAFF.

This clone was seen a single time. CDR3 in DNA: TGTGCCAGTAGTATCGACAGGGAAGGCAATCAGCCCCAGCATTTT. Encoded protein: CASSIDREGNQPQHF. The chain couples TRBV19 to TRBJ1-5, with 7 bases matching TRBD1. With 3 bases clipped from V and 2 bases from J, the junction kept 4 bases outside the gene matches. This CDR3 contains 15 residues. Germline V CDR1 and CDR2: LNHDA, SQIVND (reference sequence).

The rearrangement links TRBV30 to TRBJ1-1; a weak D match, TRBD1 (5 bases). From germline, CDR1 is GTSNPN and CDR2 SVGIG (reference sequence). The V end was cut by 0 bases, the J end by 10 bases, with 15 bases between. This CDR3 region has 13 residues. CDR3 residues: CAWSVLRARGAFF. CDR3 coding DNA: TGTGCCTGGAGTGTACTAAGGGCAAGGGGAGCTTTCTTT.

The gene calls are TRBV27 and TRBJ1-1; D is unclear. CDR1 and CDR2 (germline): MNHEY, SMNVEV (reference sequence). V dropped 5 bases and J dropped 3 bases, with 13 bases sitting between them. This CDR3 is 14 amino acids long. The CDR3 nucleotides are TGTGCCAGCAGTGGACGCCTGGGAGACACTGAAGCTTTCTTT. Its protein is CASSGRLGDTEAFF.

Turning to this clone: One end of the junction varies from germline; a read error may be responsible. The J gene is TRBJ1-3, the V gene TRBV6-5; perhaps TRBD1 as D (5 bases). The germline CDR1 and CDR2 sequences are MNHEY and SVGAGI. The CDR3 runs 16 residues. The CDR3 loop is CASSYRGKGAGSTIYF. Here the CDR3 DNA reads TGTGCCAGCAGTTACCGGGGGAAAGGAGCTGGAAGCACCATATATTTT.

The CDR3 spells CASSIDRGRTGELFF. Here the CDR3 DNA reads TGTGCCAGCAGCATTGACAGGGGGCGGACCGGGGAGCTGTTTTTT. This chain joins TRBV5-4 and TRBJ2-2, with 10 bases matching TRBD1. The trim removed 4 bases at V and 5 bases at J, leaving 5 bases unmatched. The CDR3 extends over 15 amino acids. Germline assignment: CDR1 SGHNT and CDR2 YYREEE (reference sequence).

J is TRBJ2-3 and V is TRBV10-3, with 13 bases fitting TRBD2. This CDR3 is built from 18 residues. CDR1 is ENHRY and CDR2 is SYGVKD in the germline V gene. J lost 0 bases, V lost 6 bases, and 9 bases had no gene match. For the CDR3, the DNA is TGTGCCATCAGGTCACTAGCGGGAGGGAACTCTAGCACAGATACGCAGTATTTT. Translation: CAIRSLAGGNSSTDTQYF.

This chain links TRBV7-9 with TRBJ2-7, with 8 bases fitting TRBD2. From germline, CDR1 is SEHNR and CDR2 FQNEAQ (reference sequence). This CDR3 is 17 amino acids long. With V trimmed by 5 bases and J by 0 bases, 12 bases remained unmatched. The CDR3 here is CASSPRGVLADSYEQYF. Here the CDR3 DNA reads TGTGCCAGCAGCCCAAGAGGTGTACTAGCGGACTCCTACGAGCAGTACTTC.

The rearrangement uses TRBV4-3 and TRBJ2-1; TRBD1 matches 9 bases. The ends lost 2 bases at V and 8 bases at J; junction bases unmatched: 7. Germline CDR1 and CDR2: LGHNA and YSLEER. This CDR3 spans 15 amino acids. The CDR3 coding sequence is TGCGCCAGCAGCCAATACCGGGACAGGGTTTATGAGCAGTTCTTC. Residues: CASSQYRDRVYEQFF.

As for this clone: In the same sample, other DNA sequences code for this CDR3. The DNA of the CDR3 is TGTGCCAGCTCGACAGGGGGTTATGGCTACACCTTC. Protein sequence: CASSTGGYGYTF. V and J are TRBV28 and TRBJ1-2; 9 bases are a match to TRBD1. V lost 8 bases, J lost 5 bases, and 3 bases stayed unmatched. From germline, CDR1 is MDHEN and CDR2 SYDVKM. The CDR3 has 12 residues.

The chain recombines TRBV10-1 with TRBJ2-3; 7 bases fit TRBD1. The V gene's germline CDR1 is WNHNN and CDR2 SYGVQD (reference sequence). The CDR3 sequence is 14 residues long. Germline trimming cut 4 bases from V and 2 bases from J; bases unmatched to any gene: 3. The CDR3 loop is CASSGGQFTDTQYF. CDR3 DNA sequence: TGCGCCAGCAGTGGGGGACAGTTCACAGATACGCAGTATTTT.

The genes are TRBV4-1 and TRBJ2-7, with D perhaps TRBD1 (5 bases). CDR1 is MGHRA and CDR2 is YSYEKL in the germline V gene. V lost 2 bases to trimming and J lost 3 bases, with 20 bases between them. This CDR3 comprises 17 residues. CDR3 region: CASSQTYRITTLYEQYF. CDR3 coding DNA: TGCGCCAGCAGCCAAACTTACAGGATTACAACTCTCTACGAGCAGTACTTC.

Remarks on this clone: Germline and junction disagree at one end, which may indicate a read error. The rearrangement links TRBV19 to TRBJ1-2, with 7 bases lining up with TRBD1. Germline CDR1 is LNHDA and CDR2 is SQIVND (reference sequence). CDR3 length: 17 amino acids. The CDR3 DNA follows: TGTGCTAGTAGTGCACTTCCGGGACAGACTTCTAACTATGGCTACACCTTC. It is translated as CASSALPGQTSNYGYTF.

The V call is TRBV7-9, the J call TRBJ2-3; weak D call: TRBD1 (6 bases). Germline CDR1 is SEHNR and CDR2 is FQNEAQ (reference sequence). The CDR3 covers 12 residues. The V end lost 5 bases, the J end lost 9 bases, and 12 bases lay between the germline ends. The chain's CDR3 is CASSPQGLTQYF. CDR3 bases: TGTGCCAGCAGCCCCCAGGGGCTAACGCAGTATTTT. The whole variable domain, remainder taken from reference TRBV7-9 and TRBJ2-3, is DTGVSQNPRHKITKRGQNVTFRCDPISEHNRLYWYRQTLGQGPEFLTYFQNEAQLEKSRLLSDRFSAERPKGSFSTLEIQRTEQGDSAMYLCASSPQGLTQYFGPGTRLTVL.

The J gene is TRBJ2-3, the V gene TRBV6-1; 11 nucleotides line up with TRBD2. The CDR3 is 18 residues long. Per germline, CDR1 MNHNS and CDR2 SASEGT. The V gene end was trimmed by 4 bases and the J gene end by 0 bases; junction bases not matched to a gene: 9. This CDR3 is CASSAILTSGVSTDTQYF. The DNA for the CDR3 is TGTGCCAGCAGTGCCATCCTGACTAGCGGGGTTAGCACAGATACGCAGTATTTT.

This clone was recorded once. The V and J genes are TRBV5-4 and TRBJ2-3; 8 bases map to TRBD1. The CDR3 sequence is 16 residues long. The germline V gene has CDR1 SGHNT and CDR2 YYREEE (reference sequence). Unmatched junction bases numbered 8, after V lost 0 bases and J lost 5 bases. In DNA, the CDR3 is TGTGCCAGCAGCTTGGATGGGACAGGCGGGCTAGATACGCAGTATTTT. It translates to CASSLDGTGGLDTQYF.

V and J are TRBV7-9 and TRBJ2-3, with unresolved D. Between the trimmed V and J ends, which lost 4 bases and 5 bases, there was a span of 7 bases. Germline CDR1 and CDR2: SEHNR and FQNEAQ (reference sequence). The CDR3 spans 12 residues. CDR3 amino acids: CASSSLLDTQYF. In DNA, the CDR3 is TGTGCCAGCAGCTCCTTATTAGATACGCAGTATTTT.

V and J are TRBV30 and TRBJ1-1, with D tentatively TRBD1 (5 bases). The CDR3 has 12 amino acids. Trimming took off 3 bases at V and 5 bases at J, with 10 bases between the two ends. Germline CDR1 and CDR2: GTSNPN and SVGIG (reference sequence). The CDR3 spells CAWRGRVTEAFF. In DNA form, the CDR3 reads TGTGCCTGGAGGGGCAGGGTTACTGAAGCTTTCTTT.

The chain has TRBV18 and TRBJ1-2, with D possibly matching TRBD1 (6 bases). Germline assignment: CDR1 KGHSH and CDR2 LQKENI. This CDR3 is built from 15 residues. The V end was cut by 2 bases, the J end by 2 bases, with 12 bases between. This chain's CDR3 is CASSPSGGANYGYTF. The CDR3 DNA is TGTGCCAGCTCACCATCGGGGGGGGCGAACTATGGCTACACCTTC.

With respect to this clone: Other nucleotide sequences from this sample produce the same CDR3. The chain is built from TRBV25-1 and TRBJ2-5, with 10 bases aligning to TRBD1. The CDR3 runs to 17 residues. V gave up 4 bases and J gave up 5 bases; unmatched junction bases: 13. Germline V gives CDR1 MGHDK, CDR2 SYGVNS. The CDR3 sequence: CASSGPTEWTGGETQYF. The CDR3 coding sequence is TGTGCCAGCAGTGGCCCCACTGAATGGACAGGGGGGGAGACCCAGTACTTC.

The V gene is TRBV5-6, the J gene TRBJ2-4; TRBD1 might be the D (5 bases). Germline V lookup: CDR1 SGHDT, CDR2 YYEEEE. The V and J ends lost 0 bases and 8 bases respectively, with 15 bases between them. This CDR3 spans 15 amino acids. CDR3 coding DNA: TGTGCCAGCAGCTTGGCGCAGGGTTTATGGGACATTCAGTACTTC. The encoded protein is CASSLAQGLWDIQYF.

This clone was observed a few times. The rearrangement joins TRBV4-2 to TRBJ2-7, with 8 positions matching TRBD2. V lost 3 bases, J lost 6 bases, and 4 bases stayed unmatched. Germline CDR1 LGHNA, CDR2 YNFKEQ. The CDR3 totals 13 residues. The CDR3 here is CASSHTGTSEQYF. CDR3 in DNA: TGTGCCAGCAGCCATACAGGGACTAGCGAGCAGTACTTC.

This sequence joins TRBV4-3 and TRBJ1-2; 7 nucleotides agree with TRBD1. Germline V gene lookup returns CDR1 LGHNA and CDR2 YSLEER. Trimming removed 1 base from V and 8 bases from J; junction bases left unmatched: 10. CDR3 length: 15 amino acids. The CDR3 DNA reads as TGCGCCAGCAGCCAAGTATTAGGGGGCGCGGAAGGCTACACCTTC. Its translation: CASSQVLGGAEGYTF.

This clone was counted between two and nine times. The rearrangement uses TRBV6-1 and TRBJ1-1; no firm D call. CDR3 length: 15 amino acids. CDR1 is MNHNS, CDR2 SASEGT, per germline. Trimming took off 6 bases at V and 1 base at J, with 15 bases between the two ends. The CDR3 region has the DNA TGTGCCAGCAGAGTTTCGGGGATTTCGAACACTGAAGCTTTCTTT. It is translated as CASRVSGISNTEAFF.

The rearrangement uses TRBV6-6 and TRBJ2-1, with 9 bases that match TRBD2. The V and J ends lost 9 bases and 8 bases, in that order; junction bases with no gene match: 5. The CDR3 spans 12 residues. Looked up from germline, CDR1 is MNHNY and CDR2 is SVGAGI (reference sequence). For the CDR3, the DNA is TGTGCCAGTTCGACTAGCGGCCATGAGCAGTTCTTC. Translated: CASSTSGHEQFF.

The rearrangement links TRBV7-2 to TRBJ2-5, with a possible D match to TRBD1 (6 bases). Germline V CDR1 and CDR2: SGHTA, FQGNSA. Deletions cut 4 bases from V and 5 bases from J, with 17 bases between. The CDR3 covers 15 residues. CDR3 protein: CASSSGTWGLETQYF. The CDR3 DNA reads TGTGCCAGCAGCTCCGGGACATGGGGGTTGGAGACCCAGTACTTC.

This clone was recorded a few times. This chain joins TRBV28 and TRBJ2-5, with 10 nucleotides matching TRBD2. Trimming at V came to 4 bases and at J to 5 bases, leaving 7 bases not matched to a gene. CDR3 size: 15 residues. Germline V gene lookup returns CDR1 MDHEN and CDR2 SYDVKM. The CDR3 loop reads CASSSLAGGVETQYF. CDR3 in DNA: TGTGCCAGCAGTTCATTAGCGGGGGGAGTGGAGACCCAGTACTTC.